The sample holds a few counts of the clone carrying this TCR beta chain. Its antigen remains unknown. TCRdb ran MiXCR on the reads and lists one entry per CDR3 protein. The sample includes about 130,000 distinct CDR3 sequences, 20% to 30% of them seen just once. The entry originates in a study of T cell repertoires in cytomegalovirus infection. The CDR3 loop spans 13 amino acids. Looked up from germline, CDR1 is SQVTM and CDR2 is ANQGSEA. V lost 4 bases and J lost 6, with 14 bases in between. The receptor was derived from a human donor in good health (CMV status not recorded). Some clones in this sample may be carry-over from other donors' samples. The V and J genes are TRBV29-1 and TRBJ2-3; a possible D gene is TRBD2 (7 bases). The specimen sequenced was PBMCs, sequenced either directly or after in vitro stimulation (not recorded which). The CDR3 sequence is CSVVGGATDTQYF. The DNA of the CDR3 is TGCAGCGTTGTAGGGGGGGCAACGGATACGCAGTATTTT.